These T cell receptor beta chains were read from a single sample in a study of T cell repertoires in aging, cancer and after chemotherapy. MiXCR, run by TCRdb on the multiplex PCR reads, gives a single entry per CDR3 protein. The data show 12,000 or so distinct CDR3 sequences, 30% to 35% seen once. What was sequenced was blood. These receptors were taken from a human donor in good health. The donor label of this sample is uncertain. CDR3s include the opening cysteine and the closing phenylalanine or tryptophan. D genes are given only for firm matches. Clone size appears in some rows only: once, few, many, or a class for an expanded clone.

j_gene | abundance | d_gene | v_gene | CDR3aa | CDR3nt
TRBJ2-3 | - | TRBD1 | TRBV6-5 | CASSDPGQGRDTQYF | TGTGCCAGCAGTGATCCGGGACAGGGTCGAGATACGCAGTATTTT
TRBJ2-7 | - | - | TRBV20-1 | CSARVAGASYEQYF | TGCAGTGCTAGAGTTGCGGGCGCCTCCTACGAGCAGTACTTC
TRBJ2-5 | - | TRBD1 | TRBV15 | CATCRKSPGQGVQYF | TGTGCCACCTGCAGAAAATCCCCGGGACAGGGGGTCCAGTACTTC
TRBJ2-7 | - | - | TRBV7-9 | CASSLGRWGYEQYF | TGTGCCAGCAGCTTAGGACGATGGGGCTACGAGCAGTACTTC
TRBJ1-2 | few | - | TRBV5-1 | CASSPSTVLHGYTF | TGCGCCAGCAGCCCTTCGACCGTCTTGCATGGCTACACCTTC
TRBJ1-1 | few | - | TRBV15 | CATSRDKGLNTEAFF | TGTGCCACCAGCAGAGATAAGGGCTTGAACACTGAAGCTTTCTTT
TRBJ2-1 | - | TRBD2 | TRBV5-1 | CASSTSGNEQFF | TGCGCCAGCAGCACTAGCGGCAATGAGCAGTTCTTC
TRBJ1-1 | - | - | TRBV12-3/TRBV12-4 | CASSSGSWAPEAFF | TGTGCCAGCAGTTCGGGCAGTTGGGCCCCTGAAGCTTTCTTT
TRBJ2-1 | once | TRBD1 | TRBV12-3/TRBV12-4 | CVSRGTVAYNEQFF | TGTGTCAGCAGGGGGACAGTAGCCTACAATGAGCAGTTCTTC
TRBJ1-5 | - | - | TRBV12-3/TRBV12-4 | CASSQTNARDPQHF | TGTGCCAGCAGTCAAACCAACGCAAGGGATCCCCAGCATTTT
TRBJ1-3 | once | TRBD1 | TRBV5-1 | CASSRPGTGTPSGNTIYF | TGCGCCAGCAGTAGACCCGGGACAGGGACACCCTCTGGAAACACCATATATTTT
TRBJ1-2 | few | - | TRBV19 | CASSIWGRINVNYGYTF | TGTGCCAGTAGTATTTGGGGCAGGATTAACGTCAACTATGGCTACACCTTC
TRBJ1-2 | medium-sized | - | TRBV29-1 | CSVAKGTDYGYTF | TGCAGCGTTGCAAAGGGGACCGACTATGGCTACACCTTC
TRBJ1-3 | few | - | TRBV19 | CASKAFGTTGPGNTIYF | TGTGCCAGTAAGGCTTTCGGGACTACCGGGCCCGGAAACACCATATATTTT
TRBJ2-1 | - | - | TRBV5-4 | CASSDPRGSNEQFF | TGTGCCAGCAGCGACCCCCGGGGATCAAATGAGCAGTTCTTC
TRBJ1-1 | - | - | TRBV15 | CATSSGPRNTEAFF | TGTGCCACCAGCAGCGGCCCCCGGAACACTGAAGCTTTCTTT
TRBJ2-2 | few | - | TRBV6-1 | CASSELTSGELFF | TGTGCCAGCAGTGAATTAACGTCCGGGGAGCTGTTTTTT
TRBJ2-5 | medium-sized | - | TRBV15 | CATSRAARRGETQYF | TGTGCCACCAGCAGAGCCGCCCGTAGGGGAGAGACCCAGTACTTC
TRBJ1-6 | - | - | TRBV7-2 | CASSLAAFNSPLHF | TGTGCCAGCAGCTTAGCGGCCTTTAATTCACCCCTCCACTTT
TRBJ2-3 | - | - | TRBV20-1 | CSSRTRGSTDTQYF | TGCAGTTCTAGGACCAGGGGAAGCACAGATACGCAGTATTTT
TRBJ2-4 | - | - | TRBV5-1 | CASSSAEPLAKNIQYF | TGCGCCAGCAGCTCAGCGGAGCCCCTAGCCAAAAACATTCAGTACTTC
TRBJ2-1 | - | TRBD2 | TRBV6-5 | CASKESGGGLGDEQFF | TGTGCCAGCAAAGAGTCGGGGGGGGGGCTTGGCGATGAGCAGTTCTTC
TRBJ2-5 | - | - | TRBV12-3/TRBV12-4 | CASGPAQPLETQYF | TGTGCTAGTGGTCCCGCACAGCCACTGGAGACCCAGTACTTC
TRBJ2-2 | - | TRBD1 | TRBV11-2 | CASSPPTGASGELFF | TGTGCCAGCAGCCCCCCGACAGGGGCGTCCGGGGAGCTGTTTTTT
TRBJ2-2 | - | - | TRBV12-3/TRBV12-4 | CASSLGTLNTGELFF | TGTGCCAGCAGTTTGGGGACCCTGAACACCGGGGAGCTGTTTTTT
TRBJ1-5 | - | TRBD1 | TRBV6-2/TRBV6-3 | CASSYRGQGYSNQPQHF | TGTGCCAGCAGTTACCGGGGACAGGGGTATAGCAATCAGCCCCAGCATTTT
TRBJ1-1 | - | - | TRBV30 | CAWSPLTEAFF | TGTGCCTGGAGCCCGCTCACTGAAGCTTTCTTT
TRBJ1-2 | - | - | TRBV19 | CASSPRQASAAKDYTF | TGTGCCAGTAGTCCTCGACAGGCATCAGCGGCTAAAGACTACACCTTC
TRBJ2-1 | - | - | TRBV5-5 | CASSSRDIYYDEQLGVF | TGTGCCAGCAGCTCCCGAGATATTTACTACGATGAGCAGTTGGGGGTCTTC
TRBJ2-7 | - | TRBD1 | TRBV18 | CASSPPTGSYEQYF | TGTGCCAGCTCACCACCGACAGGGAGCTACGAGCAGTACTTC
TRBJ2-5 | few | - | TRBV5-4 | CASSRPGSSTPGTQYF | TGTGCCAGCAGCCGGCCTGGCAGCTCAACCCCGGGGACCCAGTACTTC
TRBJ2-7 | once | - | TRBV7-9 | CASSPPGGVYEQYF | TGTGCCAGCAGCCCTCCTGGCGGAGTCTACGAGCAGTACTTC
TRBJ1-4 | - | - | TRBV18 | CASSPSGGRSEKLFF | TGTGCCAGCTCACCCTCGGGGGGACGAAGTGAAAAACTGTTTTTT
TRBJ1-5 | few | - | TRBV19 | CATKGAGPGNQPQHF | TGTGCCACCAAAGGGGCGGGCCCGGGCAATCAGCCCCAGCATTTT
TRBJ2-3 | - | - | TRBV5-4 | CASSLEALSDTQYF | TGTGCCAGCAGCTTGGAGGCCTTGTCAGATACGCAGTATTTT
TRBJ2-6 | medium-sized | - | TRBV30 | CAWSIPDSPGANVLTF | TGTGCCTGGTCGATACCAGACAGTCCTGGGGCCAACGTCCTGACTTTC
TRBJ2-7 | few | - | TRBV12-3/TRBV12-4 | CASRRDSRWEQYF | TGTGCCAGCAGGCGGGACTCCCGGTGGGAGCAGTACTTC
TRBJ1-1 | once | - | TRBV4-1 | CASRRPGSNTEAFF | TGCGCCAGCAGAAGGCCGGGGTCAAACACTGAAGCTTTCTTT
TRBJ2-2 | - | TRBD2 | TRBV5-1 | CASSLDGGGAGELFF | TGCGCCAGCAGCTTGGATGGCGGGGGGGCCGGGGAGCTGTTTTTT
TRBJ1-2 | medium-sized | - | TRBV29-1 | CSVYGVGNYGYTF | TGCAGCGTTTATGGCGTCGGAAACTATGGCTACACCTTC
TRBJ1-1 | - | - | TRBV14 | CASSQTKGTEAFF | TGTGCCAGCAGCCAAACAAAGGGCACTGAAGCTTTCTTT
TRBJ1-3 | few | - | TRBV12-3/TRBV12-4 | CASSFGSWLRTDNTIYF | TGTGCCAGCAGTTTTGGTTCTTGGTTACGTACAGATAACACCATATATTTT
TRBJ2-1 | few | TRBD1 | TRBV7-6 | CASSFPRGQGNNEQFF | TGTGCCAGCAGCTTTCCCAGAGGACAGGGTAATAATGAGCAGTTCTTC
TRBJ2-3 | medium-sized | - | TRBV6-5 | CASSYGRSTQYF | TGTGCCAGCAGTTACGGTAGGAGTACGCAGTATTTT
TRBJ2-5 | - | - | TRBV30 | CAWMGGAGETQYF | TGTGCCTGGATGGGGGGGGCCGGGGAGACCCAGTACTTC
TRBJ1-2 | - | TRBD1 | TRBV29-1 | CSVGQGRYGYTF | TGCAGCGTGGGACAGGGGCGCTATGGCTACACCTTC
TRBJ2-7 | few | - | TRBV30 | CAWSQRPAYEQYF | TGTGCCTGGAGTCAGCGGCCAGCCTACGAGCAGTACTTC
TRBJ2-7 | few | - | TRBV19 | CASSMQGLNEQYF | TGTGCCAGTAGTATGCAGGGGCTGAACGAGCAGTACTTC
TRBJ2-7 | - | - | TRBV13 | CASRTSGRHYEQYF | TGTGCCAGCAGAACCTCCGGGAGACACTACGAGCAGTACTTC
TRBJ1-3 | once | - | TRBV6-2/TRBV6-3 | CASSARNGNTIYF | TGTGCCAGCAGTGCGAGAAACGGAAACACCATATATTTT